These T cell receptor beta chains were read from a single sample in a study of CD8+CD57+ T cells in acquired aplastic anemia. TCRdb analysed the reads with MiXCR anew, one entry per CDR3 protein. The data contain approximately 170,000 distinct CDR3 sequences, roughly 63% of them singletons. Source material: sorted CD4+, CD8+, or CD8+CD57+ T cells (not recorded which) from PBMCs. These receptors were obtained from a human donor in good health. Both conserved end residues are part of each CDR3. Each record gives: V gene, D gene, J gene, clone size, CDR3 protein, CDR3 DNA. D genes are given only for firm matches. Clone size appears in some rows only: once, few, many, or a class for an expanded clone.

TRBV5-1	NA	TRBJ2-3	many	CASSLEGGKAADTQYF	TGCGCCAGCAGCTTGGAAGGCGGGAAGGCGGCAGATACGCAGTATTTT
TRBV5-1	NA	TRBJ2-7	NA	CASSWGTGPEQYF	TGCGCCAGCAGCTGGGGTACGGGACCCGAGCAGTACTTC
TRBV6-5	TRBD1	TRBJ1-2	NA	CASKGGQEYGYTF	TGTGCCAGCAAAGGGGGACAGGAATATGGCTACACCTTC
TRBV2	TRBD1	TRBJ1-1	few	CASNGQGKSTEAFF	TGTGCCAGCAACGGACAGGGGAAGAGCACTGAAGCTTTCTTT
TRBV7-9	NA	TRBJ1-2	many	CASSHAPDRANYGYTF	TGTGCCAGCAGTCACGCGCCCGACAGAGCCAACTATGGCTACACCTTC
TRBV5-8	NA	TRBJ1-1	many	CASSLDQDKAFF	TGTGCCAGCAGCTTGGATCAGGATAAAGCTTTCTTT
TRBV9	NA	TRBJ1-1	NA	CASSVNYRTEAFF	TGTGCCAGCAGCGTTAACTATAGGACAGAAGCTTTCTTT
TRBV19	NA	TRBJ1-6	NA	CASSTGISPLHF	TGTGCCAGTAGTACAGGCATTTCACCCCTCCACTTT
TRBV24-1	TRBD2	TRBJ2-7	NA	CAISEPGLAGAQYF	TGTGCCATCAGTGAGCCGGGACTAGCGGGAGCCCAGTACTTC
TRBV6-1	NA	TRBJ2-6	NA	CASSEGVSGANVLTF	TGTGCCAGCAGTGAGGGTGTGTCTGGGGCCAACGTCCTGACTTTC
TRBV4-1	TRBD2	TRBJ2-5	many	CASSQELRELETQYF	TGCGCCAGCAGCCAAGAGTTGCGGGAGCTTGAGACCCAGTACTTC
TRBV5-4	NA	TRBJ2-7	NA	CASSRPGTGTYEQYF	TGTGCCAGCAGCAGACCCGGGACGGGGACCTACGAGCAGTACTTC
TRBV7-9	TRBD2	TRBJ2-1	NA	CAGSSRTSGGSSYNEQFF	TGTGCCGGCAGCTCGCGGACTAGCGGGGGTAGCTCCTACAATGAGCAGTTCTTC
TRBV7-9	NA	TRBJ1-6	NA	CASSSGLGMTLHF	TGTGCCAGCAGTTCCGGGTTGGGGATGACCCTCCACTTT
TRBV19	TRBD2	TRBJ2-1	NA	CASSNREGVRYNEQFF	TGTGCCAGTAGCAATCGGGAGGGCGTCCGTTACAATGAGCAGTTCTTC
TRBV30	NA	TRBJ2-3	many	CAWRYSTDTQYF	TGTGCCTGGCGCTATTCCACAGATACGCAGTATTTT
TRBV10-3	NA	TRBJ1-1	NA	CAISERGPNTEAFF	TGTGCCATCAGTGAGCGGGGACCGAACACTGAAGCTTTCTTT
TRBV2	NA	TRBJ1-1	NA	CASWGGLNTEAFF	TGTGCCAGCTGGGGAGGGTTGAACACTGAAGCCTTCTTT
TRBV7-9	NA	TRBJ1-1	NA	CASKRVRGGDTEAFF	TGTGCCAGCAAGCGGGTCAGGGGAGGGGACACTGAAGCTTTCTTT
TRBV19	NA	TRBJ1-5	NA	CASMAWTSGNQPQHF	TGTGCCAGTATGGCGTGGACTTCCGGCAATCAGCCCCAGCATTTT
TRBV15	TRBD2	TRBJ2-3	NA	CATMRLAGGLTDTQYF	TGTGCCACCATGAGGCTAGCGGGAGGACTCACAGATACGCAGTATTTT
TRBV5-1	TRBD2	TRBJ2-3	NA	CAGSLVGTSIPDTQYF	TGCGCCGGCAGCTTGGTTGGGACTAGCATCCCAGATACGCAGTATTTT
TRBV2	TRBD2	TRBJ2-1	NA	CASSPLQTGGDEQFF	TGTGCCAGCAGCCCGTTACAAACGGGAGGGGATGAGCAGTTCTTC
TRBV15	NA	TRBJ2-5	NA	CATSRDGQAQETQYF	TGTGCCACCAGCAGAGATGGGCAAGCCCAAGAGACCCAGTACTTC
TRBV15	NA	TRBJ2-6	NA	CATSRAPAGANVLTF	TGTGCCACCAGCAGAGCCCCCGCTGGGGCCAACGTCCTGACTTTC
TRBV24-1	NA	TRBJ1-1	NA	CATSDPDKPLKYFF	TGTGCCACCAGTGACCCGGACAAACCACTGAAATACTTCTTT
TRBV6-5	NA	TRBJ1-1	many	CASSPGVVTEAFF	TGTGCCAGCAGCCCAGGGGTTGTCACTGAAGCTTTCTTT